Described below is a single TCR beta chain sequence and its context. Its matching antigen is unknown. This record comes from a study of cytomegalovirus exposure and HLA in healthy donors. Study-wide results and limits: Accurate HLA-A and HLA-B prediction from TCR beta sequences was reported for most subjects. A prior analysis recorded that most TCR beta V segments were productive about 87% or about 30% of the time.

The CDR3 has 18 amino acids. Per the germline V gene, CDR1 is LNHDA and CDR2 is SQIVND (reference sequence). The J segment lost 6 bases and the V segment lost 1 base, leaving 15 bases of the junction unmatched. The PCR was carried out with 60 Vbeta primers and 13 Jbeta primers. Produced via immunoSEQ multiplex PCR; TCRdb's table is partial and in-frame only. The repertoire holds approximately 100,000 clones, with 81% as singletons. Sequencing was carried out using PBMCs. This chain joins TRBV19 and TRBJ1-5; 7 nucleotides line up with TRBD1. The receptor was derived from a woman in her 30s in good health and CMV-seronegative. The CDR3 region has the DNA TGTGCCAGTAGTATAGCCCAGAGCTATCAGACAGGGTTTCAGCCCCAGCATTTT. Translating it yields CASSIAQSYQTGFQPQHF.